The present entry profiles one TCR beta chain with its context. The sample originates from a study of blood T cell repertoires in COVID-19. Profiled with immunoSEQ multiplex PCR; TCRdb holds only in-frame clones, not every one. The sample lists roughly 91,000 clones, around 80% occurring once. The V gene's germline CDR1 is MDHEN and CDR2 SYDVKM. The length of the CDR3 is 12 residues. V gave up 2 bases and J gave up 7 bases, with 9 bases separating them. The TCR sequence derives from an elderly woman with acute or convalescent COVID-19. The sequenced sample consisted of peripheral blood. V and J are TRBV28 and TRBJ2-7; D is undetermined. In DNA, the CDR3 is TGTGCCAGCAGTTTAAATGTCAGGGAGCAGTACTTC. Protein sequence: CASSLNVREQYF.